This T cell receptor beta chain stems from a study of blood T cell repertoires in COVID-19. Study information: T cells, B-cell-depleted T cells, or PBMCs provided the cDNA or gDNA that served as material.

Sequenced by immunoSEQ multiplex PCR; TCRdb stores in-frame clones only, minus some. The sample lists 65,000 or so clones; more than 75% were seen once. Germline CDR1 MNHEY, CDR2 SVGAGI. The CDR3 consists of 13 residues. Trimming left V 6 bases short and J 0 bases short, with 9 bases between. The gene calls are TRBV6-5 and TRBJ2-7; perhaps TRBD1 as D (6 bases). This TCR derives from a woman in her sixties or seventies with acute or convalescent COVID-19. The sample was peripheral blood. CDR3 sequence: CASSRTASYEQYF. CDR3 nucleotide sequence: TGTGCCAGCAGCAGGACAGCCTCCTACGAGCAGTACTTC.